What follows is one T cell receptor beta chain and its context. No antigen is known for it. The data were taken from a study of lymphopenia after photon versus proton radiotherapy. Trimming removed 0 bases from V and 6 bases from J, with 14 bases in between. The CDR3 is 16 residues long. Germline V gene lookup returns CDR1 KGHSH and CDR2 LQKENI. Measured with immunoSEQ multiplex PCR; TCRdb has only the in-frame clones, and not every one. The sample includes 42,000 or so clones, about four fifths of them seen just once. Study-wide results and limits: After lymphocyte nadir, photon-treated repertoires showed oligoclonal expansion, especially CD8+ Temra.

The input for sequencing was peripheral blood, taken from a patient treated with proton-based radiotherapy. The chain employs TRBV18 and TRBJ2-2; possibly TRBD2 for D (6 bases). This TCR was sampled from a woman in her 70s with pancreatic cancer. This CDR3 is CASSPPSLARSGELFF. CDR3 nucleotides: TGTGCCAGCTCACCACCCTCCCTAGCGCGATCCGGGGAGCTGTTTTTT.